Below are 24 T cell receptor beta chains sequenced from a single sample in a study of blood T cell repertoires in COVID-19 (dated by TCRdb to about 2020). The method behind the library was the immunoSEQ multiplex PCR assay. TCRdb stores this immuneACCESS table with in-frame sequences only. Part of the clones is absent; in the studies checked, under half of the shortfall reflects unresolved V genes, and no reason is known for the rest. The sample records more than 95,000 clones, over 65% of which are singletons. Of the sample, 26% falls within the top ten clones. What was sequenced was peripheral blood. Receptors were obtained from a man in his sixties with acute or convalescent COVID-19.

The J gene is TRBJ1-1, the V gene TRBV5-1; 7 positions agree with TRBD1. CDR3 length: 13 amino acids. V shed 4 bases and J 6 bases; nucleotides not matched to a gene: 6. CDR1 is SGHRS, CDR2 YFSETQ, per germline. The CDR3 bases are TGCGCCAGCAGCAAGAACAGGGGATCTGAAGCTTTCTTT. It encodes CASSKNRGSEAFF. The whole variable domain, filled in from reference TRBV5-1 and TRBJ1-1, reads KAGVTQTPRYLIKTRGQQVTLSCSPISGHRSVSWYQQTPGQGLQFLFEYFSETQRNKGNFPGRFSGRQFSNSRSEMNVSTLELGDSALYLCASSKNRGSEAFFGQGTRLTVV.

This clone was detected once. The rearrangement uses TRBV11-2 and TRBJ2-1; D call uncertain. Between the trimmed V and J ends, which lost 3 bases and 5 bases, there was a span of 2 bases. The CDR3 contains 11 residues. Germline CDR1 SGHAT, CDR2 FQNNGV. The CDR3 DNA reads TGTGCCAGCAGCTTTAACAATGAGCAGTTCTTC. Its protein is CASSFNNEQFF. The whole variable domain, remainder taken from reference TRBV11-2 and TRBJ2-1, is EAGVAQSPRYKIIEKRQSVAFWCNPISGHATLYWYQQILGQGPKLLIQFQNNGVVDDSQLPKDRFSAERLKGVDSTLKIQPAKLEDSAVYLCASSFNNEQFFGPGTRLTVL.

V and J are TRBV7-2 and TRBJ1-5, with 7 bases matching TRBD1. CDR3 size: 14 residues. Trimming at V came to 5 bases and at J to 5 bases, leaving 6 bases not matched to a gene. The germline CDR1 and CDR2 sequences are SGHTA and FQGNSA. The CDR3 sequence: CASSPRQGHQPQHF. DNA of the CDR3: TGTGCCAGCAGCCCCCGACAGGGACATCAGCCCCAGCATTTT.

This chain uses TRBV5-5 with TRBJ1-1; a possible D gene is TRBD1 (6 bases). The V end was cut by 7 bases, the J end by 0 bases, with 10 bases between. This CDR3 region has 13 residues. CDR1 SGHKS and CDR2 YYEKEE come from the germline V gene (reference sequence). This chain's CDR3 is CASRTAMNTEAFF. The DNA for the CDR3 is TGTGCCAGCCGGACAGCTATGAACACTGAAGCTTTCTTT.

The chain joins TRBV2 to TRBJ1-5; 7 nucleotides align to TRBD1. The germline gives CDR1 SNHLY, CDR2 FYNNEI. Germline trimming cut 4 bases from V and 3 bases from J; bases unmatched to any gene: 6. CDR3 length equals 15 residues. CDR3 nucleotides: TGTGCCAGCAGTGCGACAGGGTTCGACAATCAGCCCCAGCATTTT. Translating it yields CASSATGFDNQPQHF.

The CDR3 nucleotides read TGTGCCAGCAGTGGCGGTCAGGGGACGGCCAAAAACATTCAGTACTTC. Protein: CASSGGQGTAKNIQYF. This chain links TRBV27 with TRBJ2-4, with a weak D call TRBD1 (6 bases). This CDR3 has 16 amino acids. Germline values: CDR1 MNHEY, CDR2 SMNVEV (reference sequence). The V and J ends lost 5 bases and 1 base respectively, with 15 bases between them.

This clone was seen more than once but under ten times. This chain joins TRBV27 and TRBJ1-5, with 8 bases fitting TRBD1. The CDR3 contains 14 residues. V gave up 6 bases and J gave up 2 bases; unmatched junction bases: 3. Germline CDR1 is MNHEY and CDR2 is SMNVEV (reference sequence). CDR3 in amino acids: CASRQGVGNQPQHF. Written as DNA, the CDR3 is TGTGCCAGCAGACAGGGGGTCGGCAATCAGCCCCAGCATTTT.

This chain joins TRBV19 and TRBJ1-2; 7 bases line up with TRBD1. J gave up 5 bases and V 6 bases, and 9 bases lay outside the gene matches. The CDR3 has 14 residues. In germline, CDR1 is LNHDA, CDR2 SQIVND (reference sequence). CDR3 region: CASRPGQRTYGYTF. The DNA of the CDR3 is TGTGCCAGTAGACCGGGACAGAGAACGTATGGCTACACCTTC.

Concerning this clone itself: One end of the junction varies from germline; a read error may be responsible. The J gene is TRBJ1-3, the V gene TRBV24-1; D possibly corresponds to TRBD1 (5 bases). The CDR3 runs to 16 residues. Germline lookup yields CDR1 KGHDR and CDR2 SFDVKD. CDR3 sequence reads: CPPTRQPLRSGNTIYF. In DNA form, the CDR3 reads TGCCCACCGACGAGACAGCCACTACGCTCTGGAAACACCATATATTTT.

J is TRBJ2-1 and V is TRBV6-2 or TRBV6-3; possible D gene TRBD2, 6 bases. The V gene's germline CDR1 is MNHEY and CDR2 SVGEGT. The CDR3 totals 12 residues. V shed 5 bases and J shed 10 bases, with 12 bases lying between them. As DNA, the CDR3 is TGTGCCAGCAGTCCCCGACGGGAGGAGCAGTTCTTC. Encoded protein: CASSPRREEQFF.

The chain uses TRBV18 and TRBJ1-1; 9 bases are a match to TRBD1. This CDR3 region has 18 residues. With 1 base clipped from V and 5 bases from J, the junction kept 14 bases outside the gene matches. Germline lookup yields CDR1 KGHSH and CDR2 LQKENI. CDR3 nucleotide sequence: TGTGCCAGCTCACCACAAGGGGGGACAGGGAGATTGCGAACTGAAGCTTTCTTT. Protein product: CASSPQGGTGRLRTEAFF.

The CDR3 reads CATIAGANTDTQYF. The CDR3 DNA reads as TGTGCCACTATAGCGGGAGCAAACACAGATACGCAGTATTTT. The J gene is TRBJ2-3, the V gene TRBV10-3; 9 nucleotides line up with TRBD2. The V gene end was trimmed by 10 bases and the J gene end by 2 bases; junction bases not matched to a gene: 7. Looked up from germline, CDR1 is ENHRY and CDR2 is SYGVKD. The CDR3 runs to 14 residues.

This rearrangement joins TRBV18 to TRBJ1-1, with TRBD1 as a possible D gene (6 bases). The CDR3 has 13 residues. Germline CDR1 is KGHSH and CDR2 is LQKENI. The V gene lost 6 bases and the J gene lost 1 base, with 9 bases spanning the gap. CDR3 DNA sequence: TGTGCCAGCTCCCGGACAGAGAACACTGAAGCTTTCTTT. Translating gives CASSRTENTEAFF.

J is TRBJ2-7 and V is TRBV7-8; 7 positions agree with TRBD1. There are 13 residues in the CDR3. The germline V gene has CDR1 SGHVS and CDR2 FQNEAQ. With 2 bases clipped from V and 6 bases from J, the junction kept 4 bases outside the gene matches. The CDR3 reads CASSLKAGGEQYV. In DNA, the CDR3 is TGTGCCAGCAGCTTAAAGGCAGGGGGCGAGCAGTACGTC.

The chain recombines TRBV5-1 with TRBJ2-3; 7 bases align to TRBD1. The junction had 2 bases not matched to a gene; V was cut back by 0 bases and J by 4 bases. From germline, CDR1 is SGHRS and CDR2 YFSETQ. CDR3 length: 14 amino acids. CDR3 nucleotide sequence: TGCGCCAGCAGCTTGGGGGACAGTTCAGATACGCAGTATTTT. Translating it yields CASSLGDSSDTQYF.

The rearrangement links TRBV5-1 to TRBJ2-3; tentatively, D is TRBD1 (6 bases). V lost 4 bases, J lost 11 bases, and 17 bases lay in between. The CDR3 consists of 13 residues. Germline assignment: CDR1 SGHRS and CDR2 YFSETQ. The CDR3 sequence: CASSPAGGVQQYF. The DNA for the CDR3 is TGCGCCAGCAGCCCCGCTGGGGGCGTTCAGCAGTATTTT.

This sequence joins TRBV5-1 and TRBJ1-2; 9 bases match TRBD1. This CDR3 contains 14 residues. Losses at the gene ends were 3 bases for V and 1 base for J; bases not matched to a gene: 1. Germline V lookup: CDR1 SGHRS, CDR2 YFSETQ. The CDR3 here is CASSSTGGNYGYTF. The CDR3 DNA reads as TGCGCCAGCAGCTCGACAGGGGGTAACTATGGCTACACCTTC.

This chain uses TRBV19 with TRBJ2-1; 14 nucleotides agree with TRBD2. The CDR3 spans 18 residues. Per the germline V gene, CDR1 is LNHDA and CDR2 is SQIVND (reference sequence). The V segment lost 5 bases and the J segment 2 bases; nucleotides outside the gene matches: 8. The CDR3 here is CASSRTGTSGSPYNEQFF. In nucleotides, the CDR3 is TGTGCCAGTAGTCGGACAGGGACTAGCGGGAGCCCCTACAATGAGCAGTTCTTC.

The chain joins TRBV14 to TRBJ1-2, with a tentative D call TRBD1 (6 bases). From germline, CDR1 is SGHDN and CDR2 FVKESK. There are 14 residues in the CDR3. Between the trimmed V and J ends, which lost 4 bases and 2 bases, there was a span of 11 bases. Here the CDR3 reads CASSLITGNYGYTF. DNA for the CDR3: TGTGCCAGCAGCCTGATAACAGGGAACTATGGCTACACCTTC.

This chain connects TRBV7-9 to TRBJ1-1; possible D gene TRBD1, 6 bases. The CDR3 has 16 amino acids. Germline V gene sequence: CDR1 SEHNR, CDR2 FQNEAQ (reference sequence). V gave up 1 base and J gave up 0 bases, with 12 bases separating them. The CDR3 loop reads CASSLGQVSMNTEAFF. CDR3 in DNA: TGTGCCAGCAGCTTAGGACAGGTCTCCATGAACACTGAAGCTTTCTTT.

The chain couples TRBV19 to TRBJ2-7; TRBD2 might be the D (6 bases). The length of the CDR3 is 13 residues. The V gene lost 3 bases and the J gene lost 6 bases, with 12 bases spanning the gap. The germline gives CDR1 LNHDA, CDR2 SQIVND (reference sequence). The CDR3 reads CASSIWRGSEQYF. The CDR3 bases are TGTGCCAGTAGTATTTGGCGGGGAAGCGAGCAGTACTTC.

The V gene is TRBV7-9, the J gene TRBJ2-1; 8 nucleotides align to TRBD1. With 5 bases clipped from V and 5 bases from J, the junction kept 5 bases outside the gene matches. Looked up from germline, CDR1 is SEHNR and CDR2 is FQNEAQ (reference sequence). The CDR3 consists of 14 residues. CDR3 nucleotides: TGTGCCAGCAGCACAAGACAGGGGAACAATGAGCAGTTCTTC. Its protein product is CASSTRQGNNEQFF. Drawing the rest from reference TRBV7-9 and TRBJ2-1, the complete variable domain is DTGVSQNPRHKITKRGQNVTFRCDPISEHNRLYWYRQTLGQGPEFLTYFQNEAQLEKSRLLSDRFSAERPKGSFSTLEIQRTEQGDSAMYLCASSTRQGNNEQFFGPGTRLTVL.

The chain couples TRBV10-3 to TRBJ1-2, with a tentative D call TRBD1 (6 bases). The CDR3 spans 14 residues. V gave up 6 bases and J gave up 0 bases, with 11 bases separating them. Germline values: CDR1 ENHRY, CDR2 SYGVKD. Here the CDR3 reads CAIRSGAANYGYTF. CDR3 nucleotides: TGTGCCATCAGGTCAGGGGCAGCTAACTATGGCTACACCTTC.

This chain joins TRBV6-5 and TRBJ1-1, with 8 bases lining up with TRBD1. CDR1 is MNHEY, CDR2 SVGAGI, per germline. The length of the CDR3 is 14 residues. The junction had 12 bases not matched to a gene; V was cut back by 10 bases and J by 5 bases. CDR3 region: CATVKQGGRTEAFF. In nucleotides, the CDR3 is TGTGCCACCGTAAAACAGGGGGGTCGGACTGAAGCTTTCTTT.